This T cell receptor beta chain was captured in a study of regulatory T cells in long-lasting Graves disease. General study points: Persistent disease exhibited a predilection for TRBV28, TRBJ1-2 and TRBJ2-5.

Germline CDR1 and CDR2: SGHTS and YDEGEE. Germline trimming cut 3 bases from V and 2 bases from J; bases unmatched to any gene: 6. This CDR3 is built from 16 residues. The time point was: newly diagnosed GD, antithyroid drugs for less than 3 months. From PBMCs, RNA was extracted and then used to make the TCR library. The EDTA tubes were filled with around 8.5 milliliters of drawn peripheral blood. This clonotype has a handful of counts. The antigen remains undetermined. TCR beta libraries were built with iRepertoire HTBI primers and Arm-PCR of CDR3 regions. Original methodology: Looking across samples, the authors found under 75 TRBV and 13 to 15 TRBJ segments. TCRdb re-called the multiplex PCR reads with MiXCR, one entry per CDR3 protein. V and J calls and clone size were set by TCRdb, not the authors. The sample has fewer than 650,000 distinct CDR3 sequences, under 20% seen once. These data were likewise used in another study, on T cells in Graves' hyperthyroidism and ophthalmopathy. That report adds: Appearing also in blood were most of the thyroid clonotypes expanded above 0.001.

The input for sequencing was peripheral blood mononuclear cells (PBMCs), taken at new diagnosis, from a patient treated with antithyroid drugs. The chain combines TRBV5-8 with TRBJ2-2; 8 bases align to TRBD1. The sequence came from a woman under 40 with Graves disease. CDR3 in amino acids: CASSSMGQANTGELFF. DNA for the CDR3: TGTGCCAGCAGCTCGATGGGACAGGCTAACACCGGGGAGCTGTTTTTT.